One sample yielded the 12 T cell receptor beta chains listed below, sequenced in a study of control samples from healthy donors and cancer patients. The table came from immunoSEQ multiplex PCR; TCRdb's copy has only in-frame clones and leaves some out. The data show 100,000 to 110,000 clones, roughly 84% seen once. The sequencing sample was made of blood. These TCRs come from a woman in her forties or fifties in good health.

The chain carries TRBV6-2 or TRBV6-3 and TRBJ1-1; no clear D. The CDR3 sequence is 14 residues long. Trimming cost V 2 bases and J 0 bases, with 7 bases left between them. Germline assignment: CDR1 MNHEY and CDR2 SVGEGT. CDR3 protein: CASSYGELNTEAFF. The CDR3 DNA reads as TGTGCCAGCAGTTACGGGGAACTGAACACTGAAGCTTTCTTT.

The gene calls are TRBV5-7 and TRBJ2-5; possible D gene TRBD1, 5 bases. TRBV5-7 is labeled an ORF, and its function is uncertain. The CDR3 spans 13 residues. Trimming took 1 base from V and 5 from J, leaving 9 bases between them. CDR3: CASSLRQKETQYF. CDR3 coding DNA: TGTGCCAGCAGCTTGAGACAGAAGGAGACCCAGTACTTC.

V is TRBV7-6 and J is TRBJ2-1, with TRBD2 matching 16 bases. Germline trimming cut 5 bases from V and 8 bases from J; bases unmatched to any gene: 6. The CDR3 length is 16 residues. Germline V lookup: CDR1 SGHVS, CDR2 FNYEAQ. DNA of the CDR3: TGTGCCAGCAGCCTGGGGACTAGCGGGAGGGGCGATGAGCAGTTCTTC. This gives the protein CASSLGTSGRGDEQFF.

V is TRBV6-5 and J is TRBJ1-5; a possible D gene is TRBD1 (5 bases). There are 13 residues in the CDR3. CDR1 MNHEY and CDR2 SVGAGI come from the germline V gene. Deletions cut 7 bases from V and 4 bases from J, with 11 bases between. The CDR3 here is CASMGGTNQPQHF. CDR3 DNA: TGTGCCAGCATGGGGGGGACTAATCAGCCCCAGCATTTT.

This CDR3 reads CASSYDRGRPGELFF. The DNA for the CDR3 is TGTGCCAGCAGTTACGACAGGGGGCGCCCCGGGGAGCTGTTTTTT. The rearrangement uses TRBV6-5 and TRBJ2-2; 10 nucleotides agree with TRBD1. CDR1 is MNHEY and CDR2 is SVGAGI in the germline V gene. With V trimmed by 2 bases and J by 6 bases, 3 bases remained unmatched. This CDR3 has 15 residues.

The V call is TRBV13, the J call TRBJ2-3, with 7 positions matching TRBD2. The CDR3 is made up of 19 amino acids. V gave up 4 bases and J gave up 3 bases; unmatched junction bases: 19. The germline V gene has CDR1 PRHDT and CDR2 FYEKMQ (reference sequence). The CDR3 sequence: CASSSRRPGLPRRTDTQYF. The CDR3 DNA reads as TGTGCCAGCAGCTCACGAAGGCCGGGACTACCCCGAAGGACAGATACGCAGTATTTT.

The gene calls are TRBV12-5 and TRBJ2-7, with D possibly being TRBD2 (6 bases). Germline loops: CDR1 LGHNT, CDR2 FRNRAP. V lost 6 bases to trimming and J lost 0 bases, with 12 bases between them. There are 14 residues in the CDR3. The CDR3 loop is CASGTGDRSYEQYF. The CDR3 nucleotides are TGTGCTAGTGGGACGGGAGATCGCTCCTACGAGCAGTACTTC.

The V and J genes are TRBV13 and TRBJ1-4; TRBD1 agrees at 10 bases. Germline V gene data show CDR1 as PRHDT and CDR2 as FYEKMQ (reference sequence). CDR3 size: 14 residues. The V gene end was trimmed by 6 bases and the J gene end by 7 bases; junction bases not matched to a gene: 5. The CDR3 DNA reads TGTGCCAGCAGAGCCGGGACAGGGGTTGAAAAACTGTTTTTT. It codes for CASRAGTGVEKLFF. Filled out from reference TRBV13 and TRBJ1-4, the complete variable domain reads AAGVIQSPRHLIKEKRETATLKCYPIPRHDTVYWYQQGPGQDPQFLISFYEKMQSDKGSIPDRFSAQQFSDYHSELNMSSLELGDSALYFCASRAGTGVEKLFFGSGTQLSVL.

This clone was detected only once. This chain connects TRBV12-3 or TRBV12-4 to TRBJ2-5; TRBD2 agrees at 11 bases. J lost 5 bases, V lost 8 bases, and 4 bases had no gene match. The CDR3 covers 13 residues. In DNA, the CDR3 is TGTGCCAGCCTAGCGGGGGGAAGGGAGACCCAGTACTTC. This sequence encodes CASLAGGRETQYF.

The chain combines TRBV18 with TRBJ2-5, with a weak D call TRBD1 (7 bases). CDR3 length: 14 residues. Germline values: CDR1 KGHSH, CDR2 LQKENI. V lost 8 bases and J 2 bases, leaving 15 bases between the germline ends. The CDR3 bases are TGTGCCAGCAGACCGACAGGGAGGCAAGAGACCCAGTACTTC. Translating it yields CASRPTGRQETQYF.

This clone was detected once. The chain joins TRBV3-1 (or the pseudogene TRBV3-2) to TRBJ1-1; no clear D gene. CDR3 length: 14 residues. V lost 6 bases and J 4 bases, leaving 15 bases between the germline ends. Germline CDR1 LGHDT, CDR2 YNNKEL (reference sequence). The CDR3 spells CASRRRAQSTEAFF. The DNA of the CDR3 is TGTGCCAGCAGACGGCGAGCCCAATCCACTGAAGCTTTCTTT.

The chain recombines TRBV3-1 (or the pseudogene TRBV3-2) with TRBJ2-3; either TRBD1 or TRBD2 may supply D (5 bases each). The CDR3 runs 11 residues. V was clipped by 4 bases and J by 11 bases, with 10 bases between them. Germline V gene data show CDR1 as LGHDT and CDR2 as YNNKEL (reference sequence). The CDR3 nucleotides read TGTGCCAGCAGCCCCGGGACCAGGCAGTATTTT. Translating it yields CASSPGTRQYF.